A single sample gave rise to the 30 T cell receptor beta chains below, sequenced in a study of identical twins. Each CDR3 protein gets one entry after TCRdb re-called the 5' RACE reads with MiXCR. The sample consists of roughly 570,000 distinct CDR3 sequences, 7.5% to 10% of them appearing once. The same data also went into a second study, on yellow fever vaccine responses in identical twins.

The material sequenced was PBMCs. These receptors were collected from a woman aged 18-29 years in good health.

This clonotype was detected many times. The genes are TRBV29-1 and TRBJ2-7; D gene uncertain. CDR1 SQVTM and CDR2 ANQGSEA come from the germline V gene. V dropped 6 bases and J dropped 2 bases, with 11 bases sitting between them. The CDR3 loop spans 12 amino acids. This CDR3 is CSVGLGPYEQYF. Here the CDR3 DNA reads TGCAGCGTCGGGTTAGGGCCCTACGAGCAGTACTTC.

This rearrangement joins TRBV7-9 to TRBJ2-5; unclear D gene. The germline V and J ends were trimmed by 1 base and 7 bases, with 10 bases remaining between them. Per the germline V gene, CDR1 is SEHNR and CDR2 is FQNEAQ (reference sequence). The CDR3 runs 13 residues. The CDR3 spells CASSLGGVGTQYF. The CDR3 DNA is TGTGCCAGCAGCTTAGGTGGTGTGGGGACCCAGTACTTC.

The chain joins TRBV13 to TRBJ1-6; 7 positions agree with TRBD1. This CDR3 spans 14 amino acids. J gave up 9 bases and V 3 bases, and 5 bases lay outside the gene matches. CDR1 is PRHDT, CDR2 FYEKMQ, per germline (reference sequence). DNA for the CDR3: TGTGCCAGCAGCTTTTCAACAGGGGTTTCACCCCTCCACTTT. Protein product: CASSFSTGVSPLHF. The whole variable domain, filled in from reference TRBV13 and TRBJ1-6, reads AAGVIQSPRHLIKEKRETATLKCYPIPRHDTVYWYQQGPGQDPQFLISFYEKMQSDKGSIPDRFSAQQFSDYHSELNMSSLELGDSALYFCASSFSTGVSPLHFGNGTRLTVT.

This clonotype has ten or more counts. The chain employs TRBV27 and TRBJ2-7, with TRBD1 identical over 12 bases. There are 16 residues in the CDR3. Germline V gene data show CDR1 as MNHEY and CDR2 as SMNVEV (reference sequence). The V and J ends lost 2 bases and 6 bases, in that order; junction bases with no gene match: 8. CDR3 DNA: TGTGCCAGCAGTTTAAAAACCGGGACAGGGGGCGGCGAGCAGTACTTC. Amino acid sequence: CASSLKTGTGGGEQYF.

This clonotype was seen only a few times. The CDR3 region has the DNA TGTGCCGCAGGACATTTTGGGCCCAACGAGCAGTACTTC. Translated, it gives CAAGHFGPNEQYF. This sequence joins TRBV30 and TRBJ2-7, with a possible D match to TRBD1 (5 bases). This CDR3 has 13 residues. Germline CDR1 and CDR2: GTSNPN and SVGIG (reference sequence). Deletions cut 8 bases from V and 5 bases from J, with 19 bases between.

The table lists this clonotype with many counts. The chain employs TRBV12-3 or TRBV12-4 and TRBJ2-7, with D perhaps given as TRBD1 or TRBD2 (6 bases each). CDR3 size: 13 residues. V was shortened by 6 bases and J by 2 bases, with 11 bases between the two germline ends. CDR3 residues: CASSPGGPYEQYF. The DNA for the CDR3 is TGTGCCAGCAGCCCCGGGGGCCCCTACGAGCAGTACTTC.

The rearrangement uses TRBV6-1 and TRBJ2-3; D call uncertain. The germline V gene has CDR1 MNHNS and CDR2 SASEGT. The germline V and J ends were trimmed by 8 bases and 4 bases, with 13 bases remaining between them. This CDR3 has 13 residues. CDR3 sequence: CASDQVYSDTQYF. In DNA form, the CDR3 reads TGTGCCAGCGACCAGGTTTATTCAGATACGCAGTATTTT.

V usage is TRBV27 and J usage is TRBJ2-5; D is possibly TRBD1 (6 bases). V lost 4 bases and J lost 3, with 15 bases in between. The CDR3 consists of 15 residues. Germline CDR1 MNHEY, CDR2 SMNVEV (reference sequence). The CDR3 region has the DNA TGTGCCAGCAGTTCCCGACGAGGGGGAAAAGAGACCCAGTACTTC. This encodes CASSSRRGGKETQYF.

Only a few counts were recorded for this clonotype. The J gene is TRBJ1-1, the V gene TRBV20-1, with TRBD1 matching 8 bases. There are 14 residues in the CDR3. V trimming: 0 bases; J trimming: 3 bases; junction bases outside the gene matches: 3. Germline assignment: CDR1 DFQATT and CDR2 SNEGSKA (reference sequence). The CDR3 nucleotides read TGCAGTGCTAGAGAAGGCAGGGGGCACACTGAAGCTTTCTTT. Amino acids: CSAREGRGHTEAFF.

This clonotype showed up just a few times. This chain connects TRBV6-2 or TRBV6-3 to TRBJ2-1; possible D gene TRBD2, 6 bases. Germline CDR1 is MNHEY and CDR2 is SVGEGT. This CDR3 contains 17 residues. V dropped 0 bases and J dropped 3 bases, with 15 bases sitting between them. The CDR3 DNA reads as TGTGCCAGCAGTTACTCGAGATTTAGCGGAGACTACAATGAGCAGTTCTTC. Amino acid sequence: CASSYSRFSGDYNEQFF.

V and J are TRBV11-2 and TRBJ2-1; 13 bases are shared with TRBD2. V shed 0 bases, J shed 0 bases, and the junction held 5 bases outside the gene matches. Germline V gene sequence: CDR1 SGHAT, CDR2 FQNNGV. The CDR3 is 19 residues long. The CDR3 loop is CASSLDPTSGRGSYNEQFF. CDR3 in DNA: TGTGCCAGCAGCTTAGATCCTACTAGCGGGAGGGGCTCCTACAATGAGCAGTTCTTC.

This clonotype has more than one count but fewer than ten. V and J are TRBV19 and TRBJ2-1, with 7 bases matching TRBD1. Unmatched junction bases numbered 15, after V lost 6 bases and J lost 7 bases. Per germline, CDR1 LNHDA and CDR2 SQIVND (reference sequence). CDR3 length equals 16 residues. CDR3 bases: TGTGCCAGTAGCCACGTCCCAGGGGGATTGAGGAATGAGCAGTTCTTC. Translation gives CASSHVPGGLRNEQFF.

The gene calls are TRBV4-2 and TRBJ2-3; 7 nucleotides line up with TRBD2. The length of the CDR3 is 16 residues. Germline trimming cut 0 bases from V and 5 bases from J; bases unmatched to any gene: 8. CDR1 and CDR2 from the germline V gene are LGHNA and YNFKEQ. The CDR3 sequence is CASSQDRGTKGDTQYF. In DNA, the CDR3 is TGTGCCAGCAGCCAAGACCGGGGGACTAAAGGAGATACGCAGTATTTT.

This clonotype came up many times. The chain combines TRBV5-1 with TRBJ2-1, with a possible D match to TRBD2 (6 bases). Germline loops: CDR1 SGHRS, CDR2 YFSETQ. V lost 6 bases to trimming and J lost 0 bases, with 13 bases between them. The CDR3 covers 15 residues. The CDR3 DNA reads as TGCGCCAGCACGTCGCGGGGCCCCTCCTACAATGAGCAGTTCTTC. Translated: CASTSRGPSYNEQFF.

This sequence joins TRBV24-1 and TRBJ2-2; D is undetermined. The germline gives CDR1 KGHDR, CDR2 SFDVKD. V lost 3 bases, J lost 3 bases, and 10 bases lay in between. The CDR3 consists of 15 residues. CDR3: CATSDIGSDTGELFF. CDR3 coding DNA: TGTGCCACCAGTGATATAGGGTCCGACACCGGGGAGCTGTTTTTT.

Many counts were recorded for this clonotype. The rearrangement uses TRBV24-1 and TRBJ2-1, with 11 bases lining up with TRBD2. The CDR3 loop spans 16 amino acids. Germline loops: CDR1 KGHDR, CDR2 SFDVKD. After removal of 6 bases from V and 5 bases from J, the junction contained 8 bases not matched to a gene. The CDR3 protein is CATSPNPGLADNEQFF. DNA for the CDR3: TGTGCCACCAGTCCCAATCCGGGACTAGCGGACAATGAGCAGTTCTTC.

This clonotype appeared many times. J is TRBJ2-1 and V is TRBV10-3, with 10 bases aligning to TRBD2. The germline V gene has CDR1 ENHRY and CDR2 SYGVKD. The trim removed 0 bases at V and 9 bases at J, leaving 5 bases unmatched. This CDR3 contains 15 residues. In DNA, the CDR3 is TGTGCCATCAGTGAGTCGAGCGGGAGGGCCCGTGAGCAGTTCTTC. This encodes CAISESSGRAREQFF.

The chain couples TRBV7-9 to TRBJ2-3; possibly TRBD2 for D (6 bases). V was clipped by 5 bases and J by 2 bases, with 20 bases between them. CDR1 and CDR2 from the germline V gene are SEHNR and FQNEAQ (reference sequence). The CDR3 sequence is 17 residues long. CDR3 nucleotide sequence: TGTGCCAGCAGCGCCTTAGCTTCGGGGGTGCTCACAGATACGCAGTATTTT. This gives the protein CASSALASGVLTDTQYF.

The chain has TRBV2 and TRBJ2-5; 7 bases are a match to TRBD1. The CDR3 contains 16 residues. J gave up 0 bases and V 5 bases, and 9 bases lay outside the gene matches. CDR1 is SNHLY and CDR2 is FYNNEI in the germline V gene. The CDR3 nucleotides are TGTGCCAGCAGTCACACAGGGGCAAAGTACCAAGAGACCCAGTACTTC. As protein: CASSHTGAKYQETQYF.

V and J are TRBV14 and TRBJ2-3; 12 bases fit TRBD2. The CDR3 totals 16 residues. The germline V gene has CDR1 SGHDN and CDR2 FVKESK. V gave up 4 bases and J gave up 5 bases; unmatched junction bases: 7. The CDR3 coding sequence is TGTGCCAGCAGCCCGTCTAGCGGGAGGGCCAAAGATACGCAGTATTTT. This gives the protein CASSPSSGRAKDTQYF.

This clonotype turned up a few times. The gene calls are TRBV20-1 and TRBJ2-1, with 7 bases identical to TRBD1. CDR3 length: 15 residues. Trimming removed 6 bases from V and 3 bases from J; junction bases left unmatched: 11. Germline CDR1 and CDR2: DFQATT and SNEGSKA (reference sequence). The CDR3 DNA reads TGCAGTGCCACCATTGACAGGGCGGTCTACAATGAGCAGTTCTTC. It is translated as CSATIDRAVYNEQFF.

CDR3 sequence reads: CSAPAGTSGRGEQYF. In DNA, the CDR3 is TGCAGTGCTCCTGCGGGGACTAGCGGGAGGGGCGAGCAGTACTTC. The chain has TRBV20-1 and TRBJ2-7; 16 bases are shared with TRBD2. The CDR3 runs to 15 residues. Germline V lookup: CDR1 DFQATT, CDR2 SNEGSKA (reference sequence). Trimming at V came to 5 bases and at J to 6 bases, leaving 7 bases not matched to a gene.

The chain has TRBV5-1 and TRBJ2-7; D unclear. CDR3 size: 14 residues. CDR1 and CDR2 from the germline V gene are SGHRS and YFSETQ. V was trimmed by 3 bases and J by 2 bases, leaving 12 bases between them. The CDR3 nucleotides are TGCGCCAGCAGCTCGCTTCCTGGGGCCTACGAGCAGTACTTC. This sequence encodes CASSSLPGAYEQYF.

The chain employs TRBV3-1 and TRBJ2-5, with D perhaps matching TRBD1 (6 bases). Trimming stripped 0 bases from V and 1 base from J, with 12 bases between. This CDR3 contains 16 residues. CDR1 LGHDT and CDR2 YNNKEL come from the germline V gene (reference sequence). CDR3 amino acids: CASSQDFRGGQETQYF. The DNA of the CDR3 is TGTGCCAGCAGCCAAGATTTCAGAGGGGGCCAAGAGACCCAGTACTTC.

This clonotype was observed many times. This chain connects TRBV7-9 to TRBJ1-1, with unresolved D. This CDR3 is 14 amino acids long. CDR1 and CDR2 (germline): SEHNR, FQNEAQ (reference sequence). Deletions cut 4 bases from V and 3 bases from J, with 12 bases between. CDR3 region: CASSSGRLDTEAFF. Written as DNA, the CDR3 is TGTGCCAGCAGCTCGGGTCGTTTGGACACTGAAGCTTTCTTT.

This clonotype was counted between two and nine times. J is TRBJ2-3 and V is TRBV10-3; tentatively, D is TRBD1 or TRBD2 (5 bases each). The CDR3 spans 11 residues. The germline V gene has CDR1 ENHRY and CDR2 SYGVKD. Trimming took 7 bases from V and 4 from J, leaving 6 bases between them. The CDR3 loop reads CAIMGADTQYF. As DNA, the CDR3 is TGTGCCATCATGGGGGCAGATACGCAGTATTTT.

This clonotype has only a few counts. CDR3 in amino acids: CASSYPHPPGYNEQFF. The CDR3 coding sequence is TGTGCCAGCAGCTACCCGCATCCCCCGGGGTACAATGAGCAGTTCTTC. V is TRBV11-2 and J is TRBJ2-1; D may be TRBD2 (5 bases). V dropped 4 bases and J dropped 4 bases, with 17 bases sitting between them. Germline loops: CDR1 SGHAT, CDR2 FQNNGV. The CDR3 covers 16 residues.

The gene calls are TRBV21-1 and TRBJ2-1. TRBV21-1 is marked as a pseudogene. This CDR3 region has 13 residues. Written as DNA, the CDR3 is TGTGCCAGCAGCAAAGCGGATGGGAATGAGCAGTTCTTC. It encodes CASSKADGNEQFF.

This clonotype showed up many times. This rearrangement joins TRBV12-3 or TRBV12-4 to TRBJ1-2; D might be TRBD1 (6 bases). This CDR3 comprises 14 residues. V lost 5 bases, J lost 3 bases, and 13 bases lay in between. Here the CDR3 DNA reads TGTGCCAGCAGTACGTTACAGGGACACTATGGCTACACCTTC. Protein product: CASSTLQGHYGYTF.

In its sample, this clonotype was seen many times. This chain uses TRBV5-1 with TRBJ2-2; 10 nucleotides line up with TRBD1. The V and J ends lost 4 bases and 6 bases, in that order; junction bases with no gene match: 9. Germline loops: CDR1 SGHRS, CDR2 YFSETQ. The CDR3 consists of 16 residues. The CDR3 DNA reads TGCGCCAGCAGCCCTTTCCGGGACAGGGGCGCCGGGGAGCTGTTTTTT. Protein: CASSPFRDRGAGELFF.